The rows below give T cell receptor beta chains drawn from one sample of a study of shared clonotypes between healthy human individuals. The protocol was immunoSEQ multiplex PCR, while the TCRdb copy is restricted to in-frame clones and leaves out a portion. The repertoire has 800,000 or so clones, 90% to 97% of them found once; the top ten carry less than 0.25%. Material for sequencing was naive CD8+ T cells sorted from blood. These receptors were taken from a young man in good health. The CDR3 runs from the conserved cysteine through the conserved F or W. D genes are given only for firm matches. Where a row states a size, it is once, few, many or the class of an expanded clone; other rows omit it.

j_call v_call d_call clone_size cdr3_nt cdr3_aa
TRBJ2-7 TRBV7-6 NA NA TGTGCCAGCAGCTTAGGGGATCCCTACGAGCAGTACTTC CASSLGDPYEQYF
TRBJ2-7 TRBV7-9 NA once TGTGCCAGCAGCACCTACGACAGTTCCTACGAGCAGTACTTC CASSTYDSSYEQYF
TRBJ2-7 TRBV2 NA NA TGTGCCAGCAGGAGGACGGGGCGTGGCGATTACGAGCAGTACTTC CASRRTGRGDYEQYF
TRBJ2-7 TRBV13 NA few TGTGCCAGCAGCCCTGTAACGGGAACCTACGAGCAGTACTTC CASSPVTGTYEQYF
TRBJ2-7 TRBV2 TRBD1 NA TGTGCCAGCAGTGTAAAACCGGGACAGGGCTCCTACGAGCAGTACTTC CASSVKPGQGSYEQYF
TRBJ2-4 TRBV28 TRBD2 NA TGTGCCAGCAGTACTAGCGGATTAGCCAAAAACATTCAGTACTTC CASSTSGLAKNIQYF
TRBJ1-4 TRBV5-5 NA few TGTGCCAGCAGCCCACCTACACCGTCTGAAAAACTGTTTTTT CASSPPTPSEKLFF
TRBJ2-1 TRBV7-9 NA NA TGTGCCAGCAGGCGCGTACAAGAGAGCTCCTACAATGAGCAGTTCTTC CASRRVQESSYNEQFF
TRBJ2-6 TRBV15 NA NA TGTGCCACCAGCAGAGATTGGGTCTCTGGGGCCAACGTCCTGACTTTC CATSRDWVSGANVLTF
TRBJ1-5 TRBV27 TRBD1 NA TGTGCCAGCAGTTTGGGCAGGGGGAATCAGCCCCAGCATTTT CASSLGRGNQPQHF
TRBJ2-1 TRBV7-2 NA NA TGTGCCAGCAGCTGGGGGGAGACTGCGTACAATGAGCAGTTCTTC CASSWGETAYNEQFF
TRBJ1-5 TRBV5-1 NA NA TGCGCCAACGTACAGGGATCAGCTCAGCCCCAGCATTTT CANVQGSAQPQHF
TRBJ2-5 TRBV10-3 NA NA TGTGCCATCAGTGAGAGTAGAGACCAAGAGACCCAGTACTTC CAISESRDQETQYF
TRBJ2-1 TRBV10-3 NA NA TGTGCCATCAGTGAGTCGGCTAGTGAGAATGAGCAGTTCTTC CAISESASENEQFF
TRBJ2-5 TRBV7-8 TRBD2 NA TGTGCCAGCAGCTTAGTTCTGGGACTAGCGGGAGAGGCGCAAGAGACCCAGTACTTC CASSLVLGLAGEAQETQYF
TRBJ2-7 TRBV19 TRBD2 NA TGTGCCAGTAGTATCACTAGCGGGAGCTACGAGCAGTACTTC CASSITSGSYEQYF
TRBJ2-5 TRBV20-1 NA NA TGCAGTGCCACACCTCAAGAGACCCAGTACTTC CSATPQETQYF